This TCR beta chain was recorded in a study of blood T cells in healthy people across ages. For the second PCR, which ran for roughly 6 to 11 cycles, a sample-barcoded 5' primer and a J-beta primer mix were used. One entry per CDR3 protein results from TCRdb running MiXCR on the 5' RACE reads. The data contain more than 900,000 distinct CDR3 sequences, roughly 24% of them singletons. There are 18 residues in the CDR3. Trimming took 1 base from V and 9 from J, leaving 22 bases between them. Germline V lookup: CDR1 LGHNA, CDR2 YNFKEQ. The same sample was also used in a study of T cells of mothers and their children.

The sequenced sample was blood. The source of this sequence is a girl aged 2 to 9 in good health. V and J are TRBV4-2 and TRBJ1-6; D is undetermined. The CDR3: CASSQGGRFLNGGSPLHF. In DNA, the CDR3 is TGTGCCAGCAGCCAAGGTGGCAGGTTCCTCAACGGTGGTTCACCCCTCCACTTT.